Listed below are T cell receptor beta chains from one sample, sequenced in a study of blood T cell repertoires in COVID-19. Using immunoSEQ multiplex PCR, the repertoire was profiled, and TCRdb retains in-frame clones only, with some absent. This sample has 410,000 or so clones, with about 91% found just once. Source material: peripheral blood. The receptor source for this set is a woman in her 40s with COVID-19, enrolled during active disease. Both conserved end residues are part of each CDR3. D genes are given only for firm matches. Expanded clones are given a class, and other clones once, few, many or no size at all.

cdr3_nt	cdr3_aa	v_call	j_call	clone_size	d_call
TGTGCCAGCTCACCACCGGGGAGTCAGAGAACAGATACGCAGTATTTT	CASSPPGSQRTDTQYF	TRBV18	TRBJ2-3	NA	NA
TGTGCCAGCAGCATCAGGACAGGGCTGAACACTGAAGCTTTCTTT	CASSIRTGLNTEAFF	TRBV11-1	TRBJ1-1	NA	TRBD1
TGTGCCAGCAAGACTAGCAGCGACGAGCAGTACTTC	CASKTSSDEQYF	TRBV2	TRBJ2-7	NA	TRBD2
TGTGCCAGTAGTGTGACAGGGTTAAGCACTGAAGCTTTCTTT	CASSVTGLSTEAFF	TRBV19	TRBJ1-1	NA	TRBD1
TGTGCCAGCAGGACTTATCTACACACTGAAGCTTTCTTT	CASRTYLHTEAFF	TRBV6-5	TRBJ1-1	NA	NA
TGTGCCAGCAGTTTTAGTACGGGCTATAATTCACCCCTCCACTTT	CASSFSTGYNSPLHF	TRBV27	TRBJ1-6	once	NA
TGTGCCAGCAGTTTAAGTGGGGAGAACCCCTACTCCTACGAGCAGTACTTC	CASSLSGENPYSYEQYF	TRBV27	TRBJ2-7	NA	NA
TGTGCCAGCAGCCCCCGGACAGGGGACTACCAAGAGACCCAGTACTTC	CASSPRTGDYQETQYF	TRBV5-4	TRBJ2-5	NA	TRBD1
TGTGCCAGCAGCTTAGTTTCAGCTAATGAAAAACTGTTTTTT	CASSLVSANEKLFF	TRBV7-2	TRBJ1-4	few	NA
TGTGCCAGCAGTCAAGGTGGGGGGGCAGAAGCTTTCTTT	CASSQGGGAEAFF	TRBV12-3/TRBV12-4	TRBJ1-1	NA	NA
TGTGCCAGCAGACCAGCGGGAGAAGCCTACAATGAGCAGTTCTTC	CASRPAGEAYNEQFF	TRBV6-5	TRBJ2-1	NA	TRBD2
TGTGCCAGCGGTATTCTAGCGGGGGTATCCTCCTACGAGCAGTACTTC	CASGILAGVSSYEQYF	TRBV6-6	TRBJ2-7	NA	TRBD2
TGTGCCAGCAGCCCCCGGGACAGGGTCCACGAGCAGTACTTC	CASSPRDRVHEQYF	TRBV11-3	TRBJ2-7	NA	TRBD1
TGTGCCAGCGTCTACTCTGGGGCCAACGTCCTGACTTTC	CASVYSGANVLTF	TRBV2	TRBJ2-6	NA	NA
TGTGCCAGCAGCTTGGGACAGGTGGGACAGACTGAGACGGATACGCAGTATTTT	CASSLGQVGQTETDTQYF	TRBV5-8	TRBJ2-3	NA	TRBD1
TGTGCCAGCAGCTCTCGGGTCGGAGATACGCAGTATTTT	CASSSRVGDTQYF	TRBV3-1/TRBV3-2	TRBJ2-3	NA	NA
TGTGCCAGTAGTATAACCCAGACAGTCATTAGCAATCAGCCCCAGCATTTT	CASSITQTVISNQPQHF	TRBV19	TRBJ1-5	NA	NA
TGTGCCAGCAGCGAGGACAGCCTTAATGAAAAACTGTTTTTT	CASSEDSLNEKLFF	TRBV6-5	TRBJ1-4	once	NA
TGTGCCAGCAGTTACTCGAGAGTCCAGCCCCAGCATTTT	CASSYSRVQPQHF	TRBV6-5	TRBJ1-5	once	NA
TGTGCCAGCAGAATACTTACAGGGTCTCTCGGGACACCCCTCCACTTT	CASRILTGSLGTPLHF	TRBV28	TRBJ1-6	few	NA
TGTGCCAGCAGCCCGTACCTAGCGGGCTCCACAGATACGCAGTATTTT	CASSPYLAGSTDTQYF	TRBV7-2	TRBJ2-3	NA	TRBD2
TGTGCCAGCAGTTTTCTGGCAGGGGAATACGAGCAGTACTTC	CASSFLAGEYEQYF	TRBV28	TRBJ2-7	NA	NA
TGTGCCTGGAGTGTACAGATGAACACTGAAGCTTTCTTT	CAWSVQMNTEAFF	TRBV30	TRBJ1-1	NA	NA
TGTGCCCGAGGGGGCGCGGCCTATAATTCACCCCTCCACTTT	CARGGAAYNSPLHF	TRBV30	TRBJ1-6	NA	TRBD1
TGTGCCAGCAGCTTAGGAGGTTCCGGGGAGCTGTTTTTT	CASSLGGSGELFF	TRBV7-9	TRBJ2-2	NA	NA
TGTGCCAGCAGCGTAGGGACTAGCGGGGCTTTCTACGAGCAGTACTTC	CASSVGTSGAFYEQYF	TRBV9	TRBJ2-7	NA	TRBD2
TGCGCCAGCAGTTCGAGCGGGAGAGGAGAGACCCAGTACTTC	CASSSSGRGETQYF	TRBV4-3	TRBJ2-5	NA	TRBD2
TGTGCCATCAGTGCCCGAAAAAGCGGGACGACCCCTGCCTACGAGCAGTACTTC	CAISARKSGTTPAYEQYF	TRBV10-3	TRBJ2-7	NA	TRBD2
TGCAGTGCTACTGACGGGGGGGTTAGCAATCAGCCCCAGCATTTT	CSATDGGVSNQPQHF	TRBV20-1	TRBJ1-5	NA	NA
TGTGCCAGCAGTTTATACGGGGGATCAGATACGCAGTATTTT	CASSLYGGSDTQYF	TRBV27	TRBJ2-3	NA	NA
TGTGCCAGCAGGAAAGCGGGGGGGCGAGGTACGCAGTATTTT	CASRKAGGRGTQYF	TRBV6-5	TRBJ2-3	NA	TRBD2
TGTGCCAGCGGGGACAGGGTCAACTATGGCTACACCTTC	CASGDRVNYGYTF	TRBV28	TRBJ1-2	NA	TRBD1
TGTGCCAGCAGCTTCCCCGGGACAGGGGTCTCTGAAGCTTTCTTT	CASSFPGTGVSEAFF	TRBV5-4	TRBJ1-1	once	TRBD1
TGCGCCAGCAGCCTAGGACAGGGTGAGGAAAAACTGTTTTTT	CASSLGQGEEKLFF	TRBV5-1	TRBJ1-4	NA	TRBD1
TGTGCCAGTAGTCTGACAGGAAATAGCAATCAGCCCCAGCATTTT	CASSLTGNSNQPQHF	TRBV19	TRBJ1-5	NA	NA
TGTGCCAGCAGTTTCGTGACAGGGGCGGGGGGCACAGATACGCAGTATTTT	CASSFVTGAGGTDTQYF	TRBV27	TRBJ2-3	NA	NA
TGCGCCAGCACCGCCAAGATAGTAGAAGCGGGGGGCCCTCCCTATTACAATGAGCAGTTCTTC	CASTAKIVEAGGPPYYNEQFF	TRBV4-1	TRBJ2-1	NA	TRBD2
TGTGCCAGTGGTCTGGACAGTAACTATGGCTACACCTTC	CASGLDSNYGYTF	TRBV19	TRBJ1-2	NA	NA
TGTGCCAGTAGTTACACCCCTCATGAAGCTTTCTTT	CASSYTPHEAFF	TRBV19	TRBJ1-1	NA	NA
TGTGCCATCAGTGTGACAGGGGTCCCCTACAATGAGCAGTTCTTC	CAISVTGVPYNEQFF	TRBV10-3	TRBJ2-1	NA	TRBD1
TGTGCCAGCAGCTTAGAAGGTGGAGAGGGTGGCTACACCTTC	CASSLEGGEGGYTF	TRBV7-2	TRBJ1-2	NA	NA
TGTGCCAGTGGGCCGGGACAGCCCTCTCTGCCCCAGCATTTT	CASGPGQPSLPQHF	TRBV19	TRBJ1-5	NA	TRBD1
TGCAGTGCTAGTAGTGGCGGGAGCTACTCCAATGAGCAGTTCTTC	CSASSGGSYSNEQFF	TRBV20-1	TRBJ2-1	NA	TRBD2
TGTGCCAGCAGCTTACCATTCAACACTGAAGCTTTCTTT	CASSLPFNTEAFF	TRBV7-2	TRBJ1-1	NA	NA
TGTGCCAGCAGCCGTGGACAGGGTACCCAGCCCCAGCATTTT	CASSRGQGTQPQHF	TRBV6-2/TRBV6-3	TRBJ1-5	NA	TRBD1
TGTGCCACCAGTGACTTCACGACTAGCGGGGGTGGTGAGCAGTTCTTC	CATSDFTTSGGGEQFF	TRBV24-1	TRBJ2-1	NA	TRBD2
TGTGCCAGCAGTGGACTAGCGGGAGGAGACAATGAGCAGTTCTTC	CASSGLAGGDNEQFF	TRBV2	TRBJ2-1	NA	TRBD2
TGTGCCAGTAGTATAGGTCGGGGGGCTGCTCAGCCCCAGCATTTT	CASSIGRGAAQPQHF	TRBV19	TRBJ1-5	NA	NA
TGTGCCAGCAGCACCCTAGCGGGGTCAGAGACCCAGTACTTC	CASSTLAGSETQYF	TRBV5-4	TRBJ2-5	NA	TRBD2
TGTGCCAGCAGTTCCCCAACTAGCGGGGGTTACAATGAGCAGTTCTTC	CASSSPTSGGYNEQFF	TRBV28	TRBJ2-1	NA	TRBD2
TGTGCCAGCAGCAGCAGGGGGCACGGCTACACCTTC	CASSSRGHGYTF	TRBV11-2	TRBJ1-2	NA	TRBD1
TGCGCCAGCAGCCGCGGGGGTCTAGCGGGAGCTCCTCATGAGCAGTTCTTC	CASSRGGLAGAPHEQFF	TRBV5-1	TRBJ2-1	NA	TRBD2
TGTGCCAGTAGTATAGGGGGGGGCGAAAAAGAGACCCAGTACTTC	CASSIGGGEKETQYF	TRBV19	TRBJ2-5	NA	NA
TGTGCCAGCAGCTCCAGCGGGGGTTTCCTCTATGGCTACACCTTC	CASSSSGGFLYGYTF	TRBV7-9	TRBJ1-2	NA	NA
TGTGCCTGGACCCTCTCTCCAGGGCGCTATGGCTACACCTTC	CAWTLSPGRYGYTF	TRBV30	TRBJ1-2	NA	NA
TGTGCCAGTACCCAAGGACAGGGCGGGTATCAGCCCCAGCATTTT	CASTQGQGGYQPQHF	TRBV19	TRBJ1-5	NA	TRBD1
TGTGCCAGCAGCCCAGCGGGAGGGATCCAAGAGCAGTACTTC	CASSPAGGIQEQYF	TRBV7-2	TRBJ2-7	NA	TRBD2